The 11 T cell receptor beta chains below come from one sample, sequenced in a study of cytomegalovirus exposure and HLA in healthy donors. Here immunoSEQ multiplex PCR was the method, and the copy in TCRdb shows in-frame clones only, minus some. This repertoire shows some 160,000 clones, roughly nine tenths found once; its top ten account for about 0.65%. The sequenced sample was PBMCs. The receptors derive from a man aged 18 to 29 in good health and CMV-seronegative.

The V call is TRBV5-1, the J call TRBJ1-1; D gene ambiguous. V gave up 2 bases and J gave up 1 base, with 12 bases separating them. The CDR3 totals 15 residues. Germline CDR1 SGHRS, CDR2 YFSETQ. The CDR3 loop is CASSLGGSGNTEAFF. The CDR3 DNA sequence: TGCGCCAGCAGCTTAGGAGGGTCAGGGAACACTGAAGCTTTCTTT.

The chain is built from TRBV5-1 and TRBJ1-6; TRBD1 might be the D (5 bases). The CDR3 sequence is 15 residues long. V lost 0 bases, J lost 7 bases, and 11 bases lay in between. Germline V gene sequence: CDR1 SGHRS, CDR2 YFSETQ. The DNA of the CDR3 is TGCGCCAGCAGCTTGGGGTTGGCAGGGAATTCACCCCTCCACTTT. Amino acids: CASSLGLAGNSPLHF.

In nucleotides, the CDR3 is TGTGCCATCAGTGAGGTAACGGACACTGAAGCTTTCTTT. Protein product: CAISEVTDTEAFF. The rearrangement uses TRBV10-3 and TRBJ1-1; D uncertain. Per germline, CDR1 ENHRY and CDR2 SYGVKD. V dropped 2 bases and J dropped 3 bases, with 7 bases sitting between them. This CDR3 has 13 amino acids.

V usage is TRBV25-1 and J usage is TRBJ2-4; D is undetermined. The germline CDR1 and CDR2 sequences are MGHDK and SYGVNS. V lost 1 base and J 6 bases, leaving 7 bases between the germline ends. The CDR3 runs to 13 residues. The CDR3 reads CASSELVRNIQYF. CDR3 DNA: TGTGCCAGCAGTGAATTGGTCAGAAACATTCAGTACTTC.

This clone was picked up a small number of times. CDR3 nucleotides: TGTGCCAGCAGCTCGAAGTTGGGCGAGCAGTACGTC. This gives the protein CASSSKLGEQYV. J is TRBJ2-7 and V is TRBV7-9, with D unresolved. CDR1 and CDR2 from the germline V gene are SEHNR and FQNEAQ (reference sequence). This CDR3 has 12 amino acids. With 4 bases removed from V and 6 bases from J, the gap between germline ends came to 10 bases.

The chain combines TRBV6-5 with TRBJ1-1; 11 bases match TRBD1. Trimming at V came to 6 bases and at J to 4 bases, leaving 7 bases not matched to a gene. The CDR3 runs 15 residues. CDR1 and CDR2 from the germline V gene are MNHEY and SVGAGI. CDR3 nucleotides: TGTGCCAGCAGCCGGACAGGGGGCGCCGGCACTGAAGCTTTCTTT. This encodes CASSRTGGAGTEAFF.

The CDR3, as DNA: TGTGCCAGCAGGGTTGGAGGAGGCACCGGGGAGCTGTTTTTT. Translating gives CASRVGGGTGELFF. The rearrangement links TRBV25-1 to TRBJ2-2; the D gene is possibly TRBD2 (5 bases). Germline V gene data show CDR1 as MGHDK and CDR2 as SYGVNS. The V end was cut by 6 bases, the J end by 4 bases, with 12 bases between. The CDR3 extends over 14 amino acids.

This rearrangement joins TRBV2 to TRBJ1-3; no definite D call. Trimming cost V 2 bases and J 2 bases, with 16 bases left between them. This CDR3 is 17 amino acids long. Germline V gene sequence: CDR1 SNHLY, CDR2 FYNNEI. CDR3 nucleotide sequence: TGTGCCAGCAGTGAACGGGAGGTTTCGACGGCTGGAAACACCATATATTTT. This codes for CASSEREVSTAGNTIYF.

This clone was found once. CDR3 region: CASRTGADTQYF. The CDR3 DNA is TGCGCCAGCAGGACCGGGGCAGATACGCAGTATTTT. The rearrangement joins TRBV5-1 to TRBJ2-3; D may be TRBD2 (5 bases). V dropped 5 bases and J dropped 4 bases, with 8 bases sitting between them. CDR3 length equals 12 residues. Looked up from germline, CDR1 is SGHRS and CDR2 is YFSETQ.

The rearrangement uses TRBV29-1 and TRBJ1-1, with D possibly being TRBD1 (5 bases). The length of the CDR3 is 12 residues. V lost 4 bases and J 4 bases, leaving 10 bases between the germline ends. Per the germline V gene, CDR1 is SQVTM and CDR2 is ANQGSEA. In DNA, the CDR3 is TGCAGCGTTGGGGGGGTTGGCACTGAAGCTTTCTTT. This translates into CSVGGVGTEAFF. Drawing the rest from reference TRBV29-1 and TRBJ1-1, the complete variable domain is SAVISQKPSRDICQRGTSLTIQCQVDSQVTMMFWYRQQPGQSLTLIATANQGSEATYESGFVIDKFPISRPNLTFSTLTVSNMSPEDSSIYLCSVGGVGTEAFFGQGTRLTVV.

This clone occurred a few times. The rearrangement uses TRBV18 and TRBJ1-3; maybe TRBD1 (5 bases). With 3 bases removed from V and 0 bases from J, the gap between germline ends came to 12 bases. Germline V gives CDR1 KGHSH, CDR2 LQKENI. This CDR3 is built from 16 residues. The CDR3 nucleotides are TGTGCCAGCTCACCCGCTCAGGGCTTCTCTGGAAACACCATATATTTT. As protein: CASSPAQGFSGNTIYF.